Listed here are 13 T cell receptor beta chains from one sample, sequenced in a study of blood T cell repertoires in COVID-19. The method was immunoSEQ multiplex PCR; TCRdb's version includes in-frame clones alone and lacks a portion of them. This sample yields 35,000 to 50,000 clones, of which roughly 84% are seen a single time; roughly 14% belongs to the top ten. Sequencing was performed on peripheral blood. The origin of the receptors is a man aged 50 to 60 with active or convalescent COVID-19.

V usage is TRBV6-2 or TRBV6-3 and J usage is TRBJ1-2; 7 nucleotides align to TRBD1. Trimming at V came to 5 bases and at J to 5 bases, leaving 14 bases not matched to a gene. This CDR3 has 16 residues. Germline CDR1 is MNHEY and CDR2 is SVGEGT. CDR3 region: CASSPVVQGKGYGYTF. CDR3 in DNA: TGTGCCAGCAGTCCGGTCGTACAGGGGAAGGGATATGGCTACACCTTC.

The rearrangement links TRBV3-1 (or the pseudogene TRBV3-2) to TRBJ1-1; TRBD1 is a possible D gene (5 bases). This CDR3 has 16 residues. V was trimmed by 4 bases and J by 3 bases, leaving 18 bases between them. Germline-derived CDR1 and CDR2 are LGHDT and YNNKEL (reference sequence). The CDR3 DNA reads TGTGCCAGCAGCCGAGCGGGACTTTCGAGTGACACTGAAGCTTTCTTT. Translation gives CASSRAGLSSDTEAFF.

The gene calls are TRBV5-1 and TRBJ2-5; 7 positions match TRBD2. Looked up from germline, CDR1 is SGHRS and CDR2 is YFSETQ. This CDR3 region has 15 residues. V trimming: 4 bases; J trimming: 7 bases; junction bases outside the gene matches: 13. The CDR3, as DNA: TGCGCCAGCAGCCTTGGGGGGGAGCCGATGGGGACCCAGTACTTC. Its protein is CASSLGGEPMGTQYF. The full variable domain, in which reference TRBV5-1 and TRBJ2-5 provide the parts outside the CDR3, is KAGVTQTPRYLIKTRGQQVTLSCSPISGHRSVSWYQQTPGQGLQFLFEYFSETQRNKGNFPGRFSGRQFSNSRSEMNVSTLELGDSALYLCASSLGGEPMGTQYFGPGTRLLVL.

This sequence joins TRBV27 and TRBJ1-1, with 9 positions matching TRBD1. CDR1 is MNHEY and CDR2 is SMNVEV in the germline V gene (reference sequence). After removal of 6 bases from V and 1 base from J, the junction contained 12 bases not matched to a gene. The CDR3 is 17 residues long. The CDR3 here is CASRPILQGAGNTEAFF. The CDR3 DNA is TGTGCCAGCAGACCCATCCTACAGGGGGCTGGGAACACTGAAGCTTTCTTT.

This sequence joins TRBV13 and TRBJ2-7; 9 nucleotides match TRBD2. CDR1 and CDR2 (germline): PRHDT, FYEKMQ (reference sequence). The V and J ends lost 4 bases and 0 bases, in that order; junction bases with no gene match: 4. The CDR3 is 15 amino acids. CDR3 in DNA: TGTGCCAGCAGCTCCGCGGGGGGGAGCTCCTACGAGCAGTACTTC. Its protein is CASSSAGGSSYEQYF.

V gene TRBV25-1 combines with J gene TRBJ1-3; D may be TRBD1 (5 bases). The CDR3 is 15 amino acids. Trimming took 0 bases from V and 3 from J, leaving 9 bases between them. Germline values: CDR1 MGHDK, CDR2 SYGVNS. The CDR3 sequence is CASSEYAGNGNTIYF. The DNA of the CDR3 is TGTGCCAGCAGTGAATACGCAGGGAATGGAAACACCATATATTTT. Combining the CDR3 with reference TRBV25-1 and TRBJ1-3 gives the whole variable domain EADIYQTPRYLVIGTGKKITLECSQTMGHDKMYWYQQDPGMELHLIHYSYGVNSTEKGDLSSESTVSRIRTEHFPLTLESARPSHTSQYLCASSEYAGNGNTIYFGEGSWLTVV.

The CDR3 nucleotides are TGTGCCAGCGACAGGGTCGGAGGCTACACCTTC. This gives the protein CASDRVGGYTF. This chain connects TRBV7-2 to TRBJ1-2; 7 bases align to TRBD1. Germline assignment: CDR1 SGHTA and CDR2 FQGNSA. This CDR3 comprises 11 residues. V lost 8 bases to trimming and J lost 8 bases; unmatched junction nucleotides: 5. Using reference TRBV7-2 and TRBJ1-2 for the parts outside the CDR3, the full variable domain is GAGVSQSPSNKVTEKGKDVELRCDPISGHTALYWYRQSLGQGLEFLIYFQGNSAPDKSGLPSDRFSAERTGGSVSTLTIQRTQQEDSAVYLCASDRVGGYTFGSGTRLTVV.

This clone was observed a few times. The genes are TRBV12-5 and TRBJ2-7, with 7 bases aligning to TRBD1. The trim removed 6 bases at V and 9 bases at J, leaving 8 bases unmatched. This CDR3 comprises 12 residues. Germline values: CDR1 LGHNT, CDR2 FRNRAP. The CDR3 spells CASGPDRLGQYF. The CDR3 bases are TGTGCTAGTGGCCCGGACAGGTTAGGGCAGTACTTC.

This chain connects TRBV7-9 to TRBJ2-3; 12 bases match TRBD2. V lost 1 base and J lost 4; bases outside the gene matches: 6. The CDR3 has 17 residues. Germline assignment: CDR1 SEHNR and CDR2 FQNEAQ (reference sequence). In nucleotides, the CDR3 is TGTGCCAGCAGCTTAGGCGGACTAGCGGGGTCCGCAGATACGCAGTATTTT. Its translation is CASSLGGLAGSADTQYF.

The chain employs TRBV27 and TRBJ1-6; 8 bases match TRBD1. Looked up from germline, CDR1 is MNHEY and CDR2 is SMNVEV (reference sequence). V shed 6 bases and J 6 bases; nucleotides not matched to a gene: 7. This CDR3 has 15 amino acids. The chain's CDR3 is CASRRGGQGNSPLHF. The CDR3 region has the DNA TGTGCCAGCAGGAGAGGAGGACAGGGTAATTCACCCCTCCACTTT.

The chain combines TRBV12-3 or TRBV12-4 with TRBJ1-6, with D possibly matching TRBD1 (5 bases). The V end was cut by 5 bases, the J end by 14 bases, with 13 bases between. CDR3 size: 12 residues. The CDR3 sequence: CASSRDFGTLHF. CDR3 DNA: TGTGCCAGCAGTCGGGACTTTGGGACCCTCCACTTT.

The chain joins TRBV5-1 to TRBJ2-7, with a tentative D call TRBD1 (6 bases). Germline V gene sequence: CDR1 SGHRS, CDR2 YFSETQ. The CDR3 is made up of 13 amino acids. V was shortened by 4 bases and J by 3 bases, with 11 bases between the two germline ends. The CDR3: CASSRDTNYEQYF. CDR3 in DNA: TGCGCCAGCAGCCGGGACACGAACTACGAGCAGTACTTC.

This clone has a single count. V usage is TRBV5-6 and J usage is TRBJ1-4, with D maybe TRBD1 (6 bases). Trimming left V 4 bases short and J 4 bases short, with 11 bases between. The CDR3 has 14 amino acids. CDR1 and CDR2 (germline): SGHDT, YYEEEE. The CDR3 coding sequence is TGTGCCAGCAGCCGGGACACCTTTAATGAAAAACTGTTTTTT. Translated, it gives CASSRDTFNEKLFF.